A single T cell receptor beta chain is shown here with its context. The antigen is not known. Profiling relied on immunoSEQ multiplex PCR, and the TCRdb table lists in-frame clones only, not all of them. The table has 950,000 to 1,100,000 clones, about three quarters seen once; the top ten hold 1.4%. The CDR3 is 12 amino acids. Germline V gene lookup returns CDR1 MNHEY and CDR2 SMNVEV (reference sequence). V gave up 5 bases and J gave up 2 bases, with 5 bases separating them. These data come from a study of shared clonotypes between healthy human individuals. Study at large: Researchers assigned three CD4 naive, three CD4 memory, two CD8 naive and one CD8 memory plate to each donor. Study results and limitations: Inspection by rarefaction showed sorted-subset sequencing to be incomplete despite large depth. Generation of non-shared clonotypes was less probable than generation of clonotypes shared by all four donors.

This TCR was sampled from a man aged 18 to 35 in good health. The sequenced material came from memory CD4+ T cells sorted from blood. Stated subset: CD45RA-negative fraction. The chain has TRBV27 and TRBJ2-3, with no clear D. The CDR3 bases are TGTGCCAGCAGTCTAAACACAGATACGCAGTATTTT. Its translation is CASSLNTDTQYF.